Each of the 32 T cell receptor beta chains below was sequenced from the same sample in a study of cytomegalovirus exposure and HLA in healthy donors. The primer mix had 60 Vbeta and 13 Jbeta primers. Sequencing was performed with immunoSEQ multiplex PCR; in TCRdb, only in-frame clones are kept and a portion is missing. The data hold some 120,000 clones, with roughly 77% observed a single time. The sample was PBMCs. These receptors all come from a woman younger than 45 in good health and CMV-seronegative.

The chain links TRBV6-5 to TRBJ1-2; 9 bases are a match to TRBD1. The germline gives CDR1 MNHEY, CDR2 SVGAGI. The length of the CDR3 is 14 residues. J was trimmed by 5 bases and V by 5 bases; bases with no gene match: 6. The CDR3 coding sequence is TGTGCCAGCAGTCCTACAGGGGGCCTTTATGGCTACACCTTC. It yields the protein CASSPTGGLYGYTF.

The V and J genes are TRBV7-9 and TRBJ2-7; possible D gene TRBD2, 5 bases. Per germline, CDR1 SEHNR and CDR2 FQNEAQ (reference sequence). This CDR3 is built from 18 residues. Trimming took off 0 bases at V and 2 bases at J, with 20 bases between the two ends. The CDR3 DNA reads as TGTGCCAGCAGCTTAGCTGTTACGAGGGAGAGCCCCACCTACGAGCAGTACTTC. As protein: CASSLAVTRESPTYEQYF. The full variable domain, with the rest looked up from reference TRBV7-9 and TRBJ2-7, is DTGVSQNPRHKITKRGQNVTFRCDPISEHNRLYWYRQTLGQGPEFLTYFQNEAQLEKSRLLSDRFSAERPKGSFSTLEIQRTEQGDSAMYLCASSLAVTRESPTYEQYFGPGTRLTVT.

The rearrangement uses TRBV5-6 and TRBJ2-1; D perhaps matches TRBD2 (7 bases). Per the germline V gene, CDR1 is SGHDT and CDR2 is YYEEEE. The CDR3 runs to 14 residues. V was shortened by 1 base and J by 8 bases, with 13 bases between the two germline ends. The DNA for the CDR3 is TGTGCCAGCAGCTTGTTCGGCGGGGGCGATGAGCAGTTCTTC. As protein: CASSLFGGGDEQFF.

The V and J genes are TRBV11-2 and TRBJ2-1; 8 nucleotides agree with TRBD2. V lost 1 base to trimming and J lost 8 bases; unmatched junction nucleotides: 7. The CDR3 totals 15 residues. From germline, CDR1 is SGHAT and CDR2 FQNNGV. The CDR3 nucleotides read TGTGCCAGCAGCTTAGTCCGGGGGGGCCTTCATGAGCAGTTCTTC. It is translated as CASSLVRGGLHEQFF.

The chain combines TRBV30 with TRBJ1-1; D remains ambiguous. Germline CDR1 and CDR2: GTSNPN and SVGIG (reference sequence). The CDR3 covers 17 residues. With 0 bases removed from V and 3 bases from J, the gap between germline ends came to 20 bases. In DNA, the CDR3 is TGTGCCTGGAGTGTAGTAAGGATCTGGGCATCGGACACTGAAGCTTTCTTT. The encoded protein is CAWSVVRIWASDTEAFF.

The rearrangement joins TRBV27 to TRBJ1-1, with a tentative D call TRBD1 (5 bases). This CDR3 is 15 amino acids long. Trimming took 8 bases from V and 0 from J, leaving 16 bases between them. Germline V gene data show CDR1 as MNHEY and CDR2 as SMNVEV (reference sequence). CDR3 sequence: CASRRGIDMNTEAFF. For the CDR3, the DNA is TGTGCCAGCCGGCGGGGGATCGACATGAACACTGAAGCTTTCTTT.

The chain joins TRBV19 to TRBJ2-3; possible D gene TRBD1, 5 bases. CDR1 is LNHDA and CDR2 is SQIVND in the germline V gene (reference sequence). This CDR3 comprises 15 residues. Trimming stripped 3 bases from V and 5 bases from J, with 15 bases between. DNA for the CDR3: TGTGCCAGTAGTATGAGAGTGGGGCAGGGAGATACGCAGTATTTT. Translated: CASSMRVGQGDTQYF.

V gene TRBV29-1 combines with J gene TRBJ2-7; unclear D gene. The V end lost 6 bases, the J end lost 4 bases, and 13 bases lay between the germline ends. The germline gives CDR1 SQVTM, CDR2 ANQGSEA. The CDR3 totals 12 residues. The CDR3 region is CSVGQANYEQYF. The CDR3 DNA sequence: TGCAGCGTAGGCCAGGCGAATTACGAGCAGTACTTC.

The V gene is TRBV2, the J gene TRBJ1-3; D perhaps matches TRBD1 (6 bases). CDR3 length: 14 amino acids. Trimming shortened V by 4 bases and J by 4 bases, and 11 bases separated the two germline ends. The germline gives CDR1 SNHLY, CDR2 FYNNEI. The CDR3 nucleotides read TGTGCCAGCAGTGTTGACAGGATAGGAAACACCATATATTTT. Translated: CASSVDRIGNTIYF.

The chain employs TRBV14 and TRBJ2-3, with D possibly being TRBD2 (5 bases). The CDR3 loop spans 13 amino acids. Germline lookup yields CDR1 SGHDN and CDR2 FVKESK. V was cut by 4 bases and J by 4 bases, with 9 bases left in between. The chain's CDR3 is CASSPRAADTQYF. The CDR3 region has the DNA TGTGCCAGCAGCCCGCGGGCGGCAGATACGCAGTATTTT.

The CDR3 spells CASSSGTGNPYEQYF. The CDR3 DNA reads as TGCGCCAGCAGCTCCGGGACAGGGAATCCCTACGAGCAGTACTTC. The rearrangement joins TRBV5-1 to TRBJ2-7, with 9 bases aligning to TRBD1. Trimming removed 3 bases from V and 2 bases from J; junction bases left unmatched: 6. This CDR3 is built from 15 residues. Germline CDR1 and CDR2: SGHRS and YFSETQ.

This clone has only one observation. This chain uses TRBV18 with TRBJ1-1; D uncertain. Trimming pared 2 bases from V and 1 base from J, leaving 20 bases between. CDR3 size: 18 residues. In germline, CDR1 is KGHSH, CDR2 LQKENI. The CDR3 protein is CASSPFTLIGASNTEAFF. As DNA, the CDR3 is TGTGCCAGCTCACCATTCACTTTAATCGGTGCATCGAACACTGAAGCTTTCTTT.

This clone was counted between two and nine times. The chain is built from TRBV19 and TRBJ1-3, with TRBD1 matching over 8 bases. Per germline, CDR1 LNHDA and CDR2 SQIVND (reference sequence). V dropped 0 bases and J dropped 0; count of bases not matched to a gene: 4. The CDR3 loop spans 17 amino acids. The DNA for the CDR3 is TGTGCCAGTAGTATAGAGGGCAGGGGGCACTCTGGAAACACCATATATTTT. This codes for CASSIEGRGHSGNTIYF.

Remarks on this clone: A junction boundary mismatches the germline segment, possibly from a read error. Written as DNA, the CDR3 is TGTTCCAGCAGTCCCGGGAGGGGCGGCCTAGATAGCAATCAGCCCCAGCATTTT. It yields the protein CSSSPGRGGLDSNQPQHF. The rearrangement uses TRBV7-9 and TRBJ1-5, with a possible D match to TRBD1 (5 bases). The CDR3 extends over 18 amino acids. Germline CDR1 is SEHNR and CDR2 is FQNEAQ (reference sequence).

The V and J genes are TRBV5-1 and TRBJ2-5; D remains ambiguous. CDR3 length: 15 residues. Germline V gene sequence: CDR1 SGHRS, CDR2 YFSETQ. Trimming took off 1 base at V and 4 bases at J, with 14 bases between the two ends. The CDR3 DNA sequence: TGCGCCAGCAGCTTGATGCCGGGTGGTGGAGAGACCCAGTACTTC. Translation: CASSLMPGGGETQYF. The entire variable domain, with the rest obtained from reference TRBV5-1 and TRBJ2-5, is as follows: KAGVTQTPRYLIKTRGQQVTLSCSPISGHRSVSWYQQTPGQGLQFLFEYFSETQRNKGNFPGRFSGRQFSNSRSEMNVSTLELGDSALYLCASSLMPGGGETQYFGPGTRLLVL.

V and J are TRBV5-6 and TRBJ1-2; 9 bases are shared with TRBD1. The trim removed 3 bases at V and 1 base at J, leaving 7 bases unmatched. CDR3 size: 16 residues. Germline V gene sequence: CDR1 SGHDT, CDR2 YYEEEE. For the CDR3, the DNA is TGTGCCAGCAGCTCGACAACAGGGGGCCTTAACTATGGCTACACCTTC. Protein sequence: CASSSTTGGLNYGYTF. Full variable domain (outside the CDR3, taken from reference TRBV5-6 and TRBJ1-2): DAGVTQSPTHLIKTRGQQVTLRCSPKSGHDTVSWYQQALGQGPQFIFQYYEEEERQRGNFPDRFSGHQFPNYSSELNVNALLLGDSALYLCASSSTTGGLNYGYTFGSGTRLTVV.

The CDR3: CASSWEGRGTDTQYF. CDR3 sequence (DNA): TGTGCCAGCAGCTGGGAGGGACGTGGCACAGATACGCAGTATTTT. J is TRBJ2-3 and V is TRBV7-3, with 7 bases lining up with TRBD2. Germline trimming cut 4 bases from V and 1 base from J; bases unmatched to any gene: 5. The CDR3 sequence is 15 residues long. Germline CDR1 and CDR2: SGHTA and FQGTGA.

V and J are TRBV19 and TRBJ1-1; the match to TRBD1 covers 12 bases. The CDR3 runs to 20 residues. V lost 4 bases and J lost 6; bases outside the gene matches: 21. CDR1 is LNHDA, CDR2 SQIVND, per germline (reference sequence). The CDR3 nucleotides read TGTGCCAGTAGTACTTCCGGGACAGGGGGCTTTCCGAGGTCAAACGCTGAAGCTTTCTTT. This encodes CASSTSGTGGFPRSNAEAFF. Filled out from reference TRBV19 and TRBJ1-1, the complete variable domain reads DGGITQSPKYLFRKEGQNVTLSCEQNLNHDAMYWYRQDPGQGLRLIYYSQIVNDFQKGDIAEGYSVSREKKESFPLTVTSAQKNPTAFYLCASSTSGTGGFPRSNAEAFFGQGTRLTVV.

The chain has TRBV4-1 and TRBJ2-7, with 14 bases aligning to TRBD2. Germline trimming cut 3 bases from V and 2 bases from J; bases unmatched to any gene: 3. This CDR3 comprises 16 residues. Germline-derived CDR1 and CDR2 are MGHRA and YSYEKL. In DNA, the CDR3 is TGCGCCAGCAGCCAGAGGACTAGCGGGGGGACCTACGAGCAGTACTTC. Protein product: CASSQRTSGGTYEQYF.

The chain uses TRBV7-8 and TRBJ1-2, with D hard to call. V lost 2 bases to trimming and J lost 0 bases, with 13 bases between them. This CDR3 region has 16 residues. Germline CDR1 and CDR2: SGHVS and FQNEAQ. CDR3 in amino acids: CASSLSFGEANYGYTF. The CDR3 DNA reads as TGTGCCAGCAGCTTAAGTTTCGGGGAAGCTAACTATGGCTACACCTTC.

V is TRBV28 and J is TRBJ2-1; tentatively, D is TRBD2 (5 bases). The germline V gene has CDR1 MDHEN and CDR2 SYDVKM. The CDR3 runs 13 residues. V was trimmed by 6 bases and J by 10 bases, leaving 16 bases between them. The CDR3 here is CASRIHGDREQFF. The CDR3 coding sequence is TGTGCCAGCAGAATCCACGGGGATAGGGAGCAGTTCTTC.

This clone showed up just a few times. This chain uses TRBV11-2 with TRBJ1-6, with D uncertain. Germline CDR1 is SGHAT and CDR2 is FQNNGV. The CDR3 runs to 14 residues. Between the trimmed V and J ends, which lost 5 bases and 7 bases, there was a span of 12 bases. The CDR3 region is CASSLGGQNSPLHF. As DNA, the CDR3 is TGTGCCAGCAGCCTAGGTGGGCAAAATTCACCCCTCCACTTT. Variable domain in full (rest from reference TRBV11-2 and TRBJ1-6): EAGVAQSPRYKIIEKRQSVAFWCNPISGHATLYWYQQILGQGPKLLIQFQNNGVVDDSQLPKDRFSAERLKGVDSTLKIQPAKLEDSAVYLCASSLGGQNSPLHFGNGTRLTVT.

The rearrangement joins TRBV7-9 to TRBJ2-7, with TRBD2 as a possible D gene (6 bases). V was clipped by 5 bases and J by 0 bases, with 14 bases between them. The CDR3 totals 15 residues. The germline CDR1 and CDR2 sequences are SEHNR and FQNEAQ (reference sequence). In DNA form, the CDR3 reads TGTGCCAGCAGCGCGGGACGCCGAAGCTCCTACGAGCAGTACTTC. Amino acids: CASSAGRRSSYEQYF.

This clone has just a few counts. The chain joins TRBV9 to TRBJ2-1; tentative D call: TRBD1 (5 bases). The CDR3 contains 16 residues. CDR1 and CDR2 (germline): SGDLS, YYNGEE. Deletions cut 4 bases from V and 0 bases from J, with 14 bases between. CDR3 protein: CASSLRTYSSYNEQFF. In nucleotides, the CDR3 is TGTGCCAGCAGCTTAAGGACATACAGCTCCTACAATGAGCAGTTCTTC.

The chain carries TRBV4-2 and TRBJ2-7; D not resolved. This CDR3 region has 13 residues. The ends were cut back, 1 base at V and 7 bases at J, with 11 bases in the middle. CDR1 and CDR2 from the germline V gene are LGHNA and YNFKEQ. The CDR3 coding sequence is TGTGCCAGCAGCCAAGCGGGTGGAGCGGAGCAGTACTTC. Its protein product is CASSQAGGAEQYF.

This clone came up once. The CDR3 here is CASSSGLARADIQYF. Here the CDR3 DNA reads TGTGCCAGCAGCTCCGGACTAGCGCGTGCGGACATTCAGTACTTC. The V and J genes are TRBV11-2 and TRBJ2-4; 9 bases align to TRBD2. The germline V gene encodes CDR1 SGHAT and CDR2 FQNNGV. After removal of 4 bases from V and 8 bases from J, the junction contained 9 bases not matched to a gene. The CDR3 is 15 residues long.

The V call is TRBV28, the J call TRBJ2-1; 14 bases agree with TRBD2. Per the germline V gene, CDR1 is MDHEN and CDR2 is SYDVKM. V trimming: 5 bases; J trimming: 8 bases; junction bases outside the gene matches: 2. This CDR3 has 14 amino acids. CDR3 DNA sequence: TGTGCCAGCAGTAGGGGACTAGCGGGAGATGAGCAGTTCTTC. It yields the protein CASSRGLAGDEQFF.

In DNA, the CDR3 is TGTGCCAGCAGGCCGGGACAGCTCTCTGGAAACACCATATATTTT. Translating gives CASRPGQLSGNTIYF. The V and J genes are TRBV13 and TRBJ1-3; 7 bases agree with TRBD1. V lost 6 bases to trimming and J lost 0 bases; unmatched junction nucleotides: 5. This CDR3 contains 15 residues. Germline V gene data show CDR1 as PRHDT and CDR2 as FYEKMQ (reference sequence).

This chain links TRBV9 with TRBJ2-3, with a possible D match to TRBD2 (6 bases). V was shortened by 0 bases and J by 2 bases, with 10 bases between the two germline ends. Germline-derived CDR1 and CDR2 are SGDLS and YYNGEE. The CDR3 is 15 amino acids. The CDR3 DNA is TGTGCCAGCAGCGTAGATAGCGGATACACAGATACGCAGTATTTT. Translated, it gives CASSVDSGYTDTQYF.

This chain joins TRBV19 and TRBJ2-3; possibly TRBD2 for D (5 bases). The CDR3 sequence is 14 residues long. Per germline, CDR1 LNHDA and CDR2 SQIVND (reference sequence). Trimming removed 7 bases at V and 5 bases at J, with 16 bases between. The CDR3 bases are TGTGCCAGTAACGTCGGAGGACGGCTAGATACGCAGTATTTT. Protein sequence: CASNVGGRLDTQYF. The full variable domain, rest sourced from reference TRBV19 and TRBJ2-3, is DGGITQSPKYLFRKEGQNVTLSCEQNLNHDAMYWYRQDPGQGLRLIYYSQIVNDFQKGDIAEGYSVSREKKESFPLTVTSAQKNPTAFYLCASNVGGRLDTQYFGPGTRLTVL.

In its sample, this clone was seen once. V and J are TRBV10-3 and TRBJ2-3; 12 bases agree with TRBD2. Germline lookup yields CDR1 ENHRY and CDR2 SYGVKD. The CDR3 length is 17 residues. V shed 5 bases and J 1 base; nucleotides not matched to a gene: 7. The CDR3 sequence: CAISTATSGRGTDTQYF. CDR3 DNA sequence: TGTGCCATCAGTACGGCGACTAGCGGGAGAGGCACAGATACGCAGTATTTT.

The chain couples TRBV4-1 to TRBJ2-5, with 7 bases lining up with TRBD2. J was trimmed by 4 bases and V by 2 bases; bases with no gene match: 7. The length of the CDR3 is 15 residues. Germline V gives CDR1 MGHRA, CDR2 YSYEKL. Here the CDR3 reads CASSQTGVAGETQYF. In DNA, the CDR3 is TGCGCCAGCAGCCAAACGGGGGTAGCGGGAGAGACCCAGTACTTC.